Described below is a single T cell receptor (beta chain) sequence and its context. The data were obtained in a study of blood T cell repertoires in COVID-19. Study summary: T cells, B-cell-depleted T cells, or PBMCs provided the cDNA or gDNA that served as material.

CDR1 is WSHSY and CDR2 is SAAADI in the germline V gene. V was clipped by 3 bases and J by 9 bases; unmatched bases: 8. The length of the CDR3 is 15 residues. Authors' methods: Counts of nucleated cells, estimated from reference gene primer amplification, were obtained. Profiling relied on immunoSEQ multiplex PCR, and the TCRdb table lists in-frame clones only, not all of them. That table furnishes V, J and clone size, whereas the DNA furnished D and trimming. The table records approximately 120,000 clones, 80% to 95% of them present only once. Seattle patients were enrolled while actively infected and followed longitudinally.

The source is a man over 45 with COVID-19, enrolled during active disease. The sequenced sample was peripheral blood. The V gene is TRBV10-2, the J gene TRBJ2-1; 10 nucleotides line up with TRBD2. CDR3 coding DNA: TGCGCCAGCAGTGAACAAGCGGGAGGGTTCGGTGAGCAGTTCTTC. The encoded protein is CASSEQAGGFGEQFF.